These T cell receptor beta chains were read from a single sample in a study of blood T cell repertoires in COVID-19. The repertoire was sequenced with immunoSEQ multiplex PCR; TCRdb's copy has only in-frame clones and lacks some. The data show some 350,000 clones, more than 70% seen once. The sequenced material came from PBMCs or T cells enriched from blood (not recorded which). The receptor set was obtained from a woman in her twenties or thirties who had recovered from COVID-19. Each CDR3 is given with its conserved first and last residue. Fields, in order: V gene, clone size, CDR3 protein. A row's size may be missing; if present it is once, few, many or a size class.

TRBV6-5,NA,CASSKGTVSGELFF
TRBV6-5,NA,CASSYYRTDNEAFF
TRBV4-1,NA,CASSQEAGRPKNIQYF
TRBV28,NA,CASSRDRGLIYGYTF
TRBV19,NA,CASSTGIRGADTQYF
TRBV19,once,CASSMGLGRHETQYF
TRBV11-2,NA,CASSSAGSQYVIHEQYF
TRBV7-8,NA,CASSLGTNTGELFF
TRBV9,NA,CASSATPRETQYF
TRBV28,NA,CASSTRTGANVLTF
TRBV6-5,NA,CASSNLVSVPGELFF
TRBV9,once,CASSPLSGGSGANVLTF
TRBV2,NA,CASSDEGNYGYTF
TRBV19,NA,CASSRTGLYEQYF
TRBV19,NA,CASSIGRQGAQETQYF
TRBV11-1,NA,CASSSGGETQYF
TRBV3-1/TRBV3-2,NA,CASSQTQNRNTEAFF
TRBV6-5,once,CASSPGVVNTEAFF